This is a list of T cell receptor beta chains from one sample in a study of cytomegalovirus exposure and HLA in healthy donors. Sequencing was performed with immunoSEQ multiplex PCR; in TCRdb, only in-frame clones are kept and a portion is missing. Here the sample spans some 200,000 clones, roughly 77% being singletons. Sequenced: PBMCs. The receptor set was obtained from a male donor in good health and CMV-seropositive. Each CDR3 is given with its conserved first and last residue. The order of the fields is J gene, D gene, clone size, V gene, CDR3 protein, CDR3 DNA. The D gene is left open where the match is weak. The listing skips clone size in some rows; elsewhere it reads once, few, many or a size class.

J: TRBJ2-2
D: TRBD2
size: .
V: TRBV28
CDR3: CASSFGGRKTGELFF
DNA: TGTGCCAGCAGTTTTGGCGGGAGAAAGACCGGGGAGCTGTTTTTT

J: TRBJ1-5
D: .
size: .
V: TRBV7-9
CDR3: CSSSLGRSTNQPQHF
DNA: TGTTCCAGCAGCTTAGGGCGGAGTACCAATCAGCCCCAGCATTTT

J: TRBJ2-2
D: .
size: .
V: TRBV7-2
CDR3: CASSWGTAGELFF
DNA: TGTGCCAGCAGTTGGGGGACTGCCGGGGAGCTGTTTTTT

J: TRBJ2-3
D: TRBD2
size: .
V: TRBV7-9
CDR3: CASSLGSSGRTSTDTQYF
DNA: TGTGCCAGCAGCTTAGGCTCTAGCGGGAGGACTAGCACAGATACGCAGTATTTT

J: TRBJ1-1
D: .
size: .
V: TRBV19
CDR3: CASRGLDRMNTEAFF
DNA: TGTGCCAGTAGGGGACTAGACAGGATGAACACTGAAGCTTTCTTT

J: TRBJ2-2
D: .
size: .
V: TRBV30
CDR3: CAWNLNTPNTGELFF
DNA: TGTGCCTGGAACCTTAATACTCCGAACACCGGGGAGCTGTTTTTT

J: TRBJ1-2
D: .
size: once
V: TRBV7-2
CDR3: CASSPVGVYGYTF
DNA: TGTGCCAGCAGCCCTGTAGGGGTTTATGGCTACACCTTC

J: TRBJ1-1
D: TRBD1
size: few
V: TRBV11-2
CDR3: CASSLTGLNTEAFF
DNA: TGTGCCAGCAGCTTGACAGGGCTGAACACTGAAGCTTTCTTT

J: TRBJ1-4
D: .
size: .
V: TRBV30
CDR3: CACQKDSLNEKLFF
DNA: TGTGCCTGTCAGAAGGACAGCCTTAATGAAAAACTGTTTTTT

J: TRBJ2-1
D: .
size: .
V: TRBV7-9
CDR3: CASSLVGTVEQFF
DNA: TGTGCCAGCAGCTTAGTTGGGACTGTCGAGCAGTTCTTC

J: TRBJ2-1
D: .
size: .
V: TRBV7-9
CDR3: CASKTNRDINNEQFF
DNA: TGTGCCAGTAAAACAAATCGGGACATTAACAATGAGCAGTTCTTC